The 28 T cell receptor beta chains in this list originate from one sample, sequenced in a study of shared clonotypes between healthy human individuals. Data came from immunoSEQ multiplex PCR; TCRdb stores just in-frame clones and leaves some out. The sample has about 1 million clones; roughly 80% are singletons. The sequenced material came from memory CD4+ T cells sorted from blood. The subset here: CD45RA-negative fraction. The origin of the receptors is a young man in good health.

The gene calls are TRBV5-4 and TRBJ1-2; the match to TRBD1 covers 8 bases. Looked up from germline, CDR1 is SGHNT and CDR2 is YYREEE (reference sequence). V was pared by 4 bases and J by 6 bases, with 5 bases of the junction left unmatched. This CDR3 comprises 13 residues. The CDR3: CASSPPTGDGYTF. CDR3 nucleotides: TGTGCCAGCAGCCCGCCGACAGGGGATGGCTACACCTTC.

This chain connects TRBV5-1 to TRBJ1-1, with TRBD1 identical over 9 bases. The CDR3 runs 14 residues. Germline CDR1 SGHRS, CDR2 YFSETQ. The trim removed 4 bases at V and 7 bases at J, leaving 8 bases unmatched. CDR3 sequence (DNA): TGCGCCAGCAGCACCAGACAGGGGGTGGGTGAAGCTTTCTTT. It encodes CASSTRQGVGEAFF.

This clone was found many times. V usage is TRBV7-8 and J usage is TRBJ2-2, with 10 bases matching TRBD1. V shed 2 bases and J 15 bases; nucleotides not matched to a gene: 21. This CDR3 spans 18 amino acids. Looked up from germline, CDR1 is SGHVS and CDR2 is FQNEAQ. The chain's CDR3 is CASSLRFSLRPGQGKLFF. CDR3 in DNA: TGTGCCAGCAGCTTACGCTTCTCTCTGAGACCGGGACAGGGGAAGTTGTTTTTT.

The J gene is TRBJ2-4, the V gene TRBV30; D unresolved. Looked up from germline, CDR1 is GTSNPN and CDR2 is SVGIG (reference sequence). Trimming took 3 bases from V and 0 from J, leaving 6 bases between them. The CDR3 runs 13 residues. DNA of the CDR3: TGTGCCTGGAGCCCCATAGCCAAAAACATTCAGTACTTC. It is translated as CAWSPIAKNIQYF.

The chain links TRBV7-9 to TRBJ2-7, with D perhaps matching TRBD1 or TRBD2 (6 bases each). The CDR3 is made up of 12 amino acids. Trimming stripped 8 bases from V and 7 bases from J, with 15 bases between. The germline gives CDR1 SEHNR, CDR2 FQNEAQ (reference sequence). The CDR3 is CASAVGAGEQYF. CDR3 sequence (DNA): TGTGCCAGCGCGGTGGGGGCGGGGGAGCAGTACTTC. Drawing the rest from reference TRBV7-9 and TRBJ2-7, the complete variable domain is DTGVSQNPRHKITKRGQNVTFRCDPISEHNRLYWYRQTLGQGPEFLTYFQNEAQLEKSRLLSDRFSAERPKGSFSTLEIQRTEQGDSAMYLCASAVGAGEQYFGPGTRLTVT.

This chain uses TRBV10-3 with TRBJ2-1, with 13 bases fitting TRBD2. The germline V gene has CDR1 ENHRY and CDR2 SYGVKD. This CDR3 has 18 residues. V shed 3 bases and J 8 bases; nucleotides not matched to a gene: 13. The CDR3 protein is CAISDGLAGVPPTHEQFF. Written as DNA, the CDR3 is TGTGCCATCAGTGACGGACTAGCGGGAGTTCCTCCTACCCATGAGCAGTTCTTC.

The rearrangement links TRBV5-1 to TRBJ2-2; 8 bases match TRBD1. The V gene's germline CDR1 is SGHRS and CDR2 YFSETQ. CDR3 size: 15 residues. With 6 bases clipped from V and 3 bases from J, the junction kept 7 bases outside the gene matches. The CDR3 here is CASNKQGVHTGELFF. In nucleotides, the CDR3 is TGCGCCAGCAATAAACAGGGGGTGCACACCGGGGAGCTGTTTTTT.

Regarding this clone: A much more abundant neighbour one base away suggests this may be a read error. Additional DNA sequences in this sample encode the identical CDR3. V and J are TRBV14 and TRBJ2-7; D is uncertain. The CDR3 has 12 amino acids. From germline, CDR1 is SGHDN and CDR2 FVKESK. The ends were cut back, 1 base at V and 3 bases at J, with 4 bases in the middle. As DNA, the CDR3 is TGTGCCAGCAGCCAAGTCGGCTACGAGCAGTACTTC. Residues: CASSQVGYEQYF.

This clone occurred a few times. V and J are TRBV6-1 and TRBJ1-1; D not resolved. Germline CDR1 and CDR2: MNHNS and SASEGT. Between the trimmed V and J ends, which lost 5 bases and 0 bases, there was a span of 13 bases. The CDR3 has 15 residues. DNA of the CDR3: TGTGCCAGCAGTTTTTCATGGGGTATGAACACTGAAGCTTTCTTT. Its protein is CASSFSWGMNTEAFF.

CDR3 region: CASSVNGPGTGELFF. The CDR3 bases are TGTGCCAGCAGCGTAAACGGACCCGGCACCGGGGAGCTGTTTTTT. The chain is built from TRBV9 and TRBJ2-2; D is unclear. Trimming removed 1 base at V and 4 bases at J, with 11 bases between. The CDR3 consists of 15 residues. Germline V lookup: CDR1 SGDLS, CDR2 YYNGEE.

This CDR3 is CAWSAQQGYGYTF. The CDR3, as DNA: TGTGCCTGGAGTGCGCAACAGGGCTATGGCTACACCTTC. The J gene is TRBJ1-2, the V gene TRBV30; tentatively, D is TRBD1 (6 bases). This CDR3 has 13 residues. Germline V gene lookup returns CDR1 GTSNPN and CDR2 SVGIG (reference sequence). V gave up 1 base and J gave up 4 bases, with 10 bases separating them.

This clone was counted a few times. This chain connects TRBV7-9 to TRBJ2-4; possible D gene TRBD2, 5 bases. The ends were cut back, 4 bases at V and 12 bases at J, with 19 bases in the middle. CDR1 and CDR2 from the germline V gene are SEHNR and FQNEAQ (reference sequence). The CDR3 is 14 amino acids. The CDR3 region is CASSSQTIESPQYF. CDR3 sequence (DNA): TGTGCCAGCAGCTCCCAGACTATCGAGTCCCCTCAGTACTTC.

The chain joins TRBV5-1 to TRBJ2-1, with D unresolved. Trimming stripped 0 bases from V and 5 bases from J, with 9 bases between. CDR3 length equals 14 residues. In germline, CDR1 is SGHRS, CDR2 YFSETQ. The CDR3 here is CASSLGRKNNEQFF. The CDR3 bases are TGCGCCAGCAGCTTGGGTCGTAAAAACAATGAGCAGTTCTTC. The complete variable domain, with remaining parts taken from reference TRBV5-1 and TRBJ2-1, reads KAGVTQTPRYLIKTRGQQVTLSCSPISGHRSVSWYQQTPGQGLQFLFEYFSETQRNKGNFPGRFSGRQFSNSRSEMNVSTLELGDSALYLCASSLGRKNNEQFFGPGTRLTVL.

Only one count was recorded for this clone. The chain recombines TRBV10-2 with TRBJ2-5; 10 nucleotides match TRBD2. Germline CDR1 and CDR2: WSHSY and SAAADI. This CDR3 region has 16 residues. Losses at the gene ends were 4 bases for V and 5 bases for J; bases not matched to a gene: 10. Here the CDR3 reads CASSGGSGGGLETQYF. CDR3 sequence (DNA): TGCGCCAGCAGTGGGGGCAGCGGGGGGGGTTTGGAGACCCAGTACTTC.

This chain joins TRBV28 and TRBJ1-6; 11 nucleotides agree with TRBD1. Germline V lookup: CDR1 MDHEN, CDR2 SYDVKM. CDR3 length: 16 residues. The trim removed 7 bases at V and 8 bases at J, leaving 10 bases unmatched. The CDR3, as DNA: TGTGCCAGCATAGAACTGGGACAGGGGGTTGATTCACCCCTCCACTTT. Its translation: CASIELGQGVDSPLHF.

The CDR3 region is CASSETGTNEKLFF. Here the CDR3 DNA reads TGTGCCAGCAGTGAGACAGGCACAAATGAAAAACTGTTTTTT. The chain joins TRBV6-4 to TRBJ1-4, with D maybe TRBD1 (6 bases). This CDR3 comprises 14 residues. V was trimmed by 3 bases and J by 5 bases, leaving 10 bases between them. In germline, CDR1 is MRHNA, CDR2 SNTAGT.

The chain couples TRBV19 to TRBJ2-7; 10 nucleotides agree with TRBD1. Losses at the gene ends were 6 bases for V and 3 bases for J; bases not matched to a gene: 2. The CDR3 totals 13 residues. The V gene's germline CDR1 is LNHDA and CDR2 SQIVND (reference sequence). The CDR3 coding sequence is TGTGCCAGTAGGAGGGACAGGGGCTACGAGCAGTACTTC. Translating it yields CASRRDRGYEQYF.

V and J are TRBV7-2 and TRBJ1-5, with D unresolved. The CDR3 has 14 residues. CDR1 is SGHTA, CDR2 FQGNSA, per germline. Trimming removed 5 bases from V and 2 bases from J, with 10 bases in between. The DNA for the CDR3 is TGTGCCAGCAGCCCCGCGTGGGGCAATCAGCCCCAGCATTTT. Translating gives CASSPAWGNQPQHF.

The rearrangement uses TRBV7-8 and TRBJ1-1; D gene unclear. The ends were cut back, 2 bases at V and 0 bases at J, with 4 bases in the middle. This CDR3 contains 13 residues. Germline loops: CDR1 SGHVS, CDR2 FQNEAQ. CDR3 in amino acids: CASSLLMNTEAFF. For the CDR3, the DNA is TGTGCCAGCAGCTTACTAATGAACACTGAAGCTTTCTTT.

The gene calls are TRBV6-5 and TRBJ2-7; 7 bases are a match to TRBD1. Germline V gene data show CDR1 as MNHEY and CDR2 as SVGAGI. V gave up 6 bases and J gave up 1 base; unmatched junction bases: 6. The length of the CDR3 is 14 residues. This CDR3 reads CASREGTASYEQYF. The DNA for the CDR3 is TGTGCCAGCAGAGAAGGGACAGCGTCCTACGAGCAGTACTTC.

As for this clone: This sample also contains other DNA sequences that code for the same CDR3. The chain is built from TRBV6-1 and TRBJ1-5; 7 bases align to TRBD1. The length of the CDR3 is 15 residues. J gave up 0 bases and V 1 base, and 0 bases lay outside the gene matches. Per the germline V gene, CDR1 is MNHNS and CDR2 is SASEGT. This chain's CDR3 is CASSEGQGSNQPQHF. CDR3 DNA: TGTGCCAGCAGTGAAGGACAGGGTAGCAATCAGCCCCAGCATTTT.

This rearrangement joins TRBV7-3 to TRBJ2-5; 10 positions agree with TRBD1. Germline V lookup: CDR1 SGHTA, CDR2 FQGTGA. Trimming cost V 4 bases and J 4 bases; bases outside gene matches: 9. The CDR3 has 16 residues. The CDR3 is CASSSGQGEILETQYF. The DNA of the CDR3 is TGTGCCAGCAGCTCCGGACAGGGGGAAATTCTAGAGACCCAGTACTTC. Looking up the rest from reference TRBV7-3 and TRBJ2-5 gives the full variable domain: GAGVSQTPSNKVTEKGKYVELRCDPISGHTALYWYRQSLGQGPEFLIYFQGTGAADDSGLPNDRFFAVRPEGSVSTLKIQRTERGDSAVYLCASSSGQGEILETQYFGPGTRLLVL.

V and J are TRBV4-3 and TRBJ2-6, with TRBD1 as a possible D gene (6 bases). Germline values: CDR1 LGHNA, CDR2 YSLEER. The length of the CDR3 is 17 residues. Trimming cost V 3 bases and J 0 bases, with 12 bases left between them. As DNA, the CDR3 is TGCGCCAGCAGCCAGGAGGACAGCATCTCTGGGGCCAACGTCCTGACTTTC. Its protein is CASSQEDSISGANVLTF.

V is TRBV5-1 and J is TRBJ2-1; D may correspond to TRBD1 or TRBD2 (5 bases each). The V gene lost 1 base and the J gene lost 7 bases, with 12 bases spanning the gap. The CDR3 is 14 amino acids. Germline V gene lookup returns CDR1 SGHRS and CDR2 YFSETQ. CDR3 bases: TGCGCCAGCAGCTTGAGTACGGGGCCGAATGAGCAGTTCTTC. This translates into CASSLSTGPNEQFF.

V is TRBV27 and J is TRBJ2-4; no clear D gene. V was shortened by 2 bases and J by 9 bases, with 17 bases between the two germline ends. Germline values: CDR1 MNHEY, CDR2 SMNVEV (reference sequence). The CDR3 has 15 amino acids. CDR3 bases: TGTGCCAGCAGTTTAATTGGTGACCGACGCAGCATTCAGTACTTC. Its translation: CASSLIGDRRSIQYF.

DNA of the CDR3: TGTGCCAGCAACAATAGGGGAAACACCATATATTTT. Protein: CASNNRGNTIYF. The V call is TRBV7-2, the J call TRBJ1-3; D unclear. Germline CDR1 SGHTA, CDR2 FQGNSA. The CDR3 sequence is 12 residues long. Trimming took off 7 bases at V and 4 bases at J, with 8 bases between the two ends. The full variable domain, its missing parts supplied by reference TRBV7-2 and TRBJ1-3, is GAGVSQSPSNKVTEKGKDVELRCDPISGHTALYWYRQSLGQGLEFLIYFQGNSAPDKSGLPSDRFSAERTGGSVSTLTIQRTQQEDSAVYLCASNNRGNTIYFGEGSWLTVV.

This clone was counted at least ten times. The CDR3 DNA reads TGTGCCAGCAGTTATAAAAAACACAGGGTTGGTCAGCCCCAGCATTTT. As protein: CASSYKKHRVGQPQHF. The chain uses TRBV6-9 and TRBJ1-5, with a possible D match to TRBD1 (6 bases). The V and J ends lost 2 bases and 6 bases respectively, with 17 bases between them. The germline V gene has CDR1 MNHGY and CDR2 SVAAGI. This CDR3 region has 16 residues.

The chain joins TRBV5-1 to TRBJ1-1; weak D call: TRBD1 (6 bases). V gave up 3 bases and J gave up 6 bases, with 12 bases separating them. CDR1 and CDR2 (germline): SGHRS, YFSETQ. The CDR3 length is 13 residues. CDR3 bases: TGCGCCAGCAGCTGGGGGCCTAAGTCTGAAGCTTTCTTT. Translating gives CASSWGPKSEAFF.